The 4 T cell receptor beta chains below all came from one sample that was sequenced in a study of cytomegalovirus exposure and HLA in healthy donors (dated by TCRdb to about 2017). The library was prepared using the immunoSEQ multiplex PCR assay. For the multiplex PCR, a mixture combining 60 forward primers for TCR Vbeta segments and 13 reverse primers for TCR Jbeta segments was used. What TCRdb holds here is the immuneACCESS table cut down to in-frame rearrangements. Part of the clones is not present; checked against another copy, under half of the missing clones reflect an unresolved V gene, and the others are unexplained. The sample has 200,000 or so clones on record, 80% to 90% of them singletons. Of the sample, 2.5% to 3% is held by the ten largest clones. Sequenced: PBMCs. These receptors were taken from a man aged 30 to 45 in good health and CMV-seronegative.

As to this clone: The junction does not match germline at one end; this may be a read error. The rearrangement links TRBV10-2 to TRBJ1-2, with no clear D. Germline V gene data show CDR1 as WSHSY and CDR2 as SAAADI. The CDR3 extends over 13 amino acids. The CDR3: CASSALVTYGYIF. CDR3 DNA: TGCGCCAGCAGTGCCCTTGTGACATATGGCTACATCTTC.

This chain joins TRBV5-1 and TRBJ1-1; 7 nucleotides match TRBD1. V was pared by 0 bases and J by 4 bases, with 12 bases of the junction left unmatched. Germline loops: CDR1 SGHRS, CDR2 YFSETQ. The CDR3 is 17 amino acids. The DNA of the CDR3 is TGCGCCAGCAGCTTGGGACAGGGATTGGGGTGGTCCACTGAAGCTTTCTTT. This translates into CASSLGQGLGWSTEAFF.

This clone was seen just once. The V and J genes are TRBV27 and TRBJ2-1; a weak D match, TRBD2 (5 bases). CDR1 is MNHEY and CDR2 is SMNVEV in the germline V gene (reference sequence). The CDR3 length is 12 residues. Trimming took 6 bases from V and 8 from J, leaving 11 bases between them. CDR3 sequence: CASSSSRDEQFF. The CDR3 coding sequence is TGTGCCAGCAGCTCCTCGCGGGATGAGCAGTTCTTC.

In the case of this clone: A read error may account for a junction end that differs from germline. V and J are TRBV6-5 and TRBJ1-2, with 7 bases lining up with TRBD1. Germline V gene lookup returns CDR1 MNHEY and CDR2 SVGAGI. This CDR3 comprises 13 residues. DNA of the CDR3: TGTGCCTGCAGTAGGACAGGACGTCTTGGCTACACCTTC. This translates into CACSRTGRLGYTF.